The 18 T cell receptor beta chains below all came from one sample that was sequenced in a study of T-cell reconstitution after alpha-beta-depleted transplantation in children. Preparation of the TCRbeta library used unique molecular identifiers. TCRdb reprocessed the PCR reads via MiXCR and lists one record per CDR3 protein. In the table there are 450,000 to 600,000 distinct CDR3 sequences, approximately 32% of which are singletons. This material consisted of PBMCs from the stem cell graft donor, taken from the stem cell graft. These receptors all come from a human donor who donated a stem cell graft to a child with aplastic anemia.

This clonotype occurred a few times. The V call is TRBV30, the J call TRBJ2-3; D might be TRBD1 or TRBD2, each matching 6 bases. V shed 5 bases and J shed 1 base, with 16 bases lying between them. Germline-derived CDR1 and CDR2 are GTSNPN and SVGIG (reference sequence). There are 15 residues in the CDR3. This CDR3 is CAWEGGTPRTDTQYF. CDR3 coding DNA: TGTGCCTGGGAAGGGGGGACTCCCCGCACAGATACGCAGTATTTT. The variable domain in full, completed from reference TRBV30 and TRBJ2-3, reads SQTIHQWPATLVQPVGSPLSLECTVEGTSNPNLYWYRQAAGRGLQLLFYSVGIGQISSEVPQNLSASRPQDRQFILSSKKLLLSDSGFYLCAWEGGTPRTDTQYFGPGTRLTVL.

V is TRBV4-1 and J is TRBJ2-1; the D gene could be TRBD1 or TRBD2 (5 bases each). Germline-derived CDR1 and CDR2 are MGHRA and YSYEKL. The V gene lost 2 bases and the J gene lost 1 base, with 21 bases spanning the gap. The CDR3 extends over 19 amino acids. The CDR3 is CASSQPRGTNPSSYNEQFF. DNA of the CDR3: TGCGCCAGCAGCCAACCCCGGGGCACGAACCCTAGTTCCTACAATGAGCAGTTCTTC.

This clonotype was observed a handful of times. V usage is TRBV12-3 or TRBV12-4 and J usage is TRBJ2-1; perhaps TRBD1 as D (5 bases). V lost 4 bases and J 7 bases, leaving 17 bases between the germline ends. The CDR3 has 15 amino acids. Here the CDR3 DNA reads TGTGCCAGCAGTTCTCGTAGGGGTGGTGGTAATGAGCAGTTCTTC. It encodes CASSSRRGGGNEQFF.

This clonotype came up a few times. The chain joins TRBV18 to TRBJ1-5; 10 bases fit TRBD1. J lost 1 base, V lost 1 base, and 4 bases had no gene match. The CDR3 length is 17 residues. The germline CDR1 and CDR2 sequences are KGHSH and LQKENI. The CDR3: CASSPLDRGRSNQPQHF. The CDR3 DNA is TGTGCCAGCTCACCACTCGACAGGGGGCGAAGCAATCAGCCCCAGCATTTT.

This rearrangement joins TRBV20-1 to TRBJ2-3, with 13 bases lining up with TRBD2. This CDR3 is 16 amino acids long. V shed 0 bases, J shed 5 bases, and the junction held 5 bases outside the gene matches. The germline V gene encodes CDR1 DFQATT and CDR2 SNEGSKA (reference sequence). The CDR3 loop reads CSARELAGGQRDTQYF. For the CDR3, the DNA is TGCAGTGCTAGAGAACTAGCGGGAGGGCAAAGAGATACGCAGTATTTT.

This clonotype was recorded a few times. V and J are TRBV2 and TRBJ1-1; possibly TRBD1 for D (6 bases). Trimming took 6 bases from V and 2 from J, leaving 19 bases between them. Germline CDR1 and CDR2: SNHLY and FYNNEI. The CDR3 length is 16 residues. This CDR3 reads CASRPTGGIINTEAFF. The CDR3 region has the DNA TGTGCCAGCAGACCCACTGGGGGCATCATTAACACTGAAGCTTTCTTT.

V gene TRBV18 combines with J gene TRBJ2-4; no clear D. The CDR3 sequence is 15 residues long. The V gene lost 0 bases and the J gene lost 0 bases, with 6 bases spanning the gap. CDR1 and CDR2 from the germline V gene are KGHSH and LQKENI. The CDR3 coding sequence is TGTGCCAGCTCACCACCGTTGGTAGCCAAAAACATTCAGTACTTC. Its translation: CASSPPLVAKNIQYF.

This clonotype has just one count. The chain carries TRBV28 and TRBJ1-1; D is uncertain. Germline V gene data show CDR1 as MDHEN and CDR2 as SYDVKM. CDR3 length equals 13 residues. Between the trimmed V and J ends, which lost 8 bases and 0 bases, there was a span of 10 bases. The CDR3 here is CASRSVMNTEAFF. For the CDR3, the DNA is TGTGCCAGCCGATCGGTCATGAACACTGAAGCTTTCTTT.

Written as DNA, the CDR3 is TGTGCCAGCAGCTTACGAGGGGGCGGGAGGACTAATCGGGCCGGGGAGCTGTTTTTT. Translated: CASSLRGGGRTNRAGELFF. The V call is TRBV11-2, the J call TRBJ2-2; a possible D gene is TRBD2 (8 bases). CDR3 length: 19 amino acids. V was clipped by 2 bases and J by 6 bases, with 25 bases between them. Germline-derived CDR1 and CDR2 are SGHAT and FQNNGV.

This chain joins TRBV7-9 and TRBJ1-5; TRBD1 is a possible D gene (6 bases). This CDR3 has 14 residues. V shed 5 bases and J shed 2 bases, with 10 bases lying between them. Germline CDR1 is SEHNR and CDR2 is FQNEAQ (reference sequence). CDR3 sequence: CASSTEGGNQPQHF. The CDR3 nucleotides read TGTGCCAGCAGCACCGAGGGGGGCAATCAGCCCCAGCATTTT.

Only a few counts were recorded for this clonotype. The chain uses TRBV9 and TRBJ1-2; D is undetermined. Per the germline V gene, CDR1 is SGDLS and CDR2 is YYNGEE. Trimming took off 3 bases at V and 8 bases at J, with 11 bases between the two ends. The CDR3 has 12 residues. CDR3 residues: CASSGTGPGYTF. DNA of the CDR3: TGTGCCAGCAGCGGGACCGGACCAGGCTACACCTTC.

CDR3 coding DNA: TGTGCCAGCAGCCCCGGACAGGGAGTTAACTATGGCTACACCTTC. Its translation is CASSPGQGVNYGYTF. This chain uses TRBV6-1 with TRBJ1-2; TRBD1 aligns across 8 bases. The CDR3 covers 15 residues. Germline assignment: CDR1 MNHNS and CDR2 SASEGT. V shed 6 bases, J shed 1 base, and the junction held 7 bases outside the gene matches.

The CDR3 spells CSARDLAGAGDTQYF. CDR3 nucleotide sequence: TGCAGTGCTAGAGATTTAGCGGGAGCAGGAGATACGCAGTATTTT. The J gene is TRBJ2-3, the V gene TRBV20-1; 9 bases map to TRBD2. This CDR3 region has 15 residues. The ends lost 0 bases at V and 5 bases at J; junction bases unmatched: 6. Germline V gives CDR1 DFQATT, CDR2 SNEGSKA (reference sequence).

CDR3 nucleotides: TGTGCCTGGAGTGTACGGGGCTATACAGATACGCAGTATTTT. Translated, it gives CAWSVRGYTDTQYF. The rearrangement uses TRBV30 and TRBJ2-3; the D gene could be TRBD1 or TRBD2 (5 bases each). Germline V gives CDR1 GTSNPN, CDR2 SVGIG (reference sequence). Trimming took 0 bases from V and 3 from J, leaving 10 bases between them. The CDR3 totals 14 residues.

The chain is built from TRBV20-1 and TRBJ2-2; TRBD2 matches 7 bases. J was trimmed by 4 bases and V by 0 bases; bases with no gene match: 5. This CDR3 spans 15 amino acids. Germline CDR1 reads DFQATT; CDR2 reads SNEGSKA (reference sequence). The CDR3 DNA sequence: TGCAGTGCTAGAGATCGGTCGGGGGGCACCGGGGAGCTGTTTTTT. Protein: CSARDRSGGTGELFF.

A few counts support this clonotype. This chain links TRBV6-1 with TRBJ1-2; possibly TRBD1 for D (5 bases). CDR1 is MNHNS, CDR2 SASEGT, per germline. This CDR3 contains 14 residues. V was clipped by 7 bases and J by 7 bases, with 19 bases between them. CDR3 sequence reads: CASTGGLPGGGYTF. The CDR3, as DNA: TGTGCCAGCACCGGCGGGCTCCCCGGGGGTGGCTACACCTTC.

The rearrangement uses TRBV20-1 and TRBJ1-1; D gene uncertain. The V gene lost 3 bases and the J gene lost 5 bases, with 7 bases spanning the gap. CDR1 is DFQATT, CDR2 SNEGSKA, per germline (reference sequence). The CDR3 contains 11 residues. CDR3 region: CSASKGTEAFF. The CDR3 DNA follows: TGCAGTGCTAGTAAAGGGACTGAAGCTTTCTTT.

This chain joins TRBV12-3 or TRBV12-4 and TRBJ2-5, with 7 bases lining up with TRBD1. V was clipped by 7 bases and J by 0 bases; unmatched bases: 11. CDR3 length equals 16 residues. The CDR3, as DNA: TGTGCCAGCACGGAAACCGGGACAGTGGACCAAGAGACCCAGTACTTC. It encodes CASTETGTVDQETQYF.